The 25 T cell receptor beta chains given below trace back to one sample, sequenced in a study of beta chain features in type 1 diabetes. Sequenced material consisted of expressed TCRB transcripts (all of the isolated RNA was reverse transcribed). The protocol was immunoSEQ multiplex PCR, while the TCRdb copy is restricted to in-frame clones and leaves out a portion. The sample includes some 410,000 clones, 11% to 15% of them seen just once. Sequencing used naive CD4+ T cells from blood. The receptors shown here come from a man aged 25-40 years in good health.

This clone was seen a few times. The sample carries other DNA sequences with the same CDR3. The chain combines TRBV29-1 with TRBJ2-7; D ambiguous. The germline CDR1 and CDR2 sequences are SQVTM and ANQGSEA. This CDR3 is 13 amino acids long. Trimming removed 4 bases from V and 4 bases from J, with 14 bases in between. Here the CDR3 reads CSVGLGFGYEQYF. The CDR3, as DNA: TGCAGCGTTGGTCTCGGTTTCGGGTACGAGCAGTACTTC.

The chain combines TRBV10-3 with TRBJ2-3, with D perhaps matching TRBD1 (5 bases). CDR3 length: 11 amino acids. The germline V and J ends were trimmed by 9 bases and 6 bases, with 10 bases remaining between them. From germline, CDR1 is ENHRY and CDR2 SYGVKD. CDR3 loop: CAIKRGDTQYF. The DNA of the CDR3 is TGTGCCATAAAAAGGGGCGATACGCAGTATTTT.

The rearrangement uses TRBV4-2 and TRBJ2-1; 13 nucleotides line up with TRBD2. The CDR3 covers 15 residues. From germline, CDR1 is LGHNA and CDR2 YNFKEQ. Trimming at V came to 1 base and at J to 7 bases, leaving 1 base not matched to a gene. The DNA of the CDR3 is TGTGCCAGCAGCCAAGGGACTAGCGGGAGTAATGAGCAGTTCTTC. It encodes CASSQGTSGSNEQFF.

The CDR3: CATRGADTQYF. The CDR3 DNA is TGTGCCACCCGGGGGGCAGATACGCAGTATTTT. The rearrangement uses TRBV2 and TRBJ2-3; 7 bases are a match to TRBD2. V lost 10 bases to trimming and J lost 4 bases; unmatched junction nucleotides: 2. CDR1 is SNHLY, CDR2 FYNNEI, per germline. The CDR3 has 11 residues. Full variable domain (outside the CDR3, taken from reference TRBV2 and TRBJ2-3): EPEVTQTPSHQVTQMGQEVILRCVPISNHLYFYWYRQILGQKVEFLVSFYNNEISEKSEIFDDQFSVERPDGSNFTLKIRSTKLEDSAMYFCATRGADTQYFGPGTRLTVL.

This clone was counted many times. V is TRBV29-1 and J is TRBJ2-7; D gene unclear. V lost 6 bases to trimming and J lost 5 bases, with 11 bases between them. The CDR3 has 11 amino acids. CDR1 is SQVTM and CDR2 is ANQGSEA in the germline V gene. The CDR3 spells CSVDRGDEQYF. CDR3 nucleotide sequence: TGCAGCGTAGACCGAGGAGACGAGCAGTACTTC.

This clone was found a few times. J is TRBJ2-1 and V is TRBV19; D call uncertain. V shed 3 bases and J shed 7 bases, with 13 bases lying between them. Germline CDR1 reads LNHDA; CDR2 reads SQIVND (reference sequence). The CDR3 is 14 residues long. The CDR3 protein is CASSIETPWNEQFF. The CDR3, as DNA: TGTGCCAGTAGTATCGAGACACCCTGGAATGAGCAGTTCTTC. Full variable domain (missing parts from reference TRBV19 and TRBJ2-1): DGGITQSPKYLFRKEGQNVTLSCEQNLNHDAMYWYRQDPGQGLRLIYYSQIVNDFQKGDIAEGYSVSREKKESFPLTVTSAQKNPTAFYLCASSIETPWNEQFFGPGTRLTVL.

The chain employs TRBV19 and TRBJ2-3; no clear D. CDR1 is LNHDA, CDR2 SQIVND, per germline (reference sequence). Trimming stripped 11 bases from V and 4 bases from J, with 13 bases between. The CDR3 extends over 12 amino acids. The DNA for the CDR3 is TGTGCCGTATCCCCCGAGGCAGATACGCAGTATTTT. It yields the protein CAVSPEADTQYF. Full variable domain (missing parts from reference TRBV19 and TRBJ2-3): DGGITQSPKYLFRKEGQNVTLSCEQNLNHDAMYWYRQDPGQGLRLIYYSQIVNDFQKGDIAEGYSVSREKKESFPLTVTSAQKNPTAFYLCAVSPEADTQYFGPGTRLTVL.

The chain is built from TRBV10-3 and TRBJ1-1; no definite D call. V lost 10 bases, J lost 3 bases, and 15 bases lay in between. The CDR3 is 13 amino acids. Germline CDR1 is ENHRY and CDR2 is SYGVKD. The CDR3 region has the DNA TGTGCCACTTGGCGCGGGCGCGACACTGAAGCTTTCTTT. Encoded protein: CATWRGRDTEAFF.

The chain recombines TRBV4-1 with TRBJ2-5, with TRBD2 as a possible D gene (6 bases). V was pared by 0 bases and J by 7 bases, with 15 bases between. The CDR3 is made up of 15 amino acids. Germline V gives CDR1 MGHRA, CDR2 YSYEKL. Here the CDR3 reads CASSQDSTGTVTQYF. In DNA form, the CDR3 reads TGCGCCAGCAGCCAAGATAGTACTGGGACTGTGACCCAGTACTTC.

CDR3 amino acids: CASSILAGVTDTQYF. The DNA for the CDR3 is TGTGCCAGTAGTATCTTAGCGGGAGTAACAGATACGCAGTATTTT. The rearrangement links TRBV19 to TRBJ2-3; 9 bases align to TRBD2. This CDR3 is built from 15 residues. V lost 3 bases to trimming and J lost 3 bases; unmatched junction nucleotides: 4. Germline V lookup: CDR1 LNHDA, CDR2 SQIVND (reference sequence).

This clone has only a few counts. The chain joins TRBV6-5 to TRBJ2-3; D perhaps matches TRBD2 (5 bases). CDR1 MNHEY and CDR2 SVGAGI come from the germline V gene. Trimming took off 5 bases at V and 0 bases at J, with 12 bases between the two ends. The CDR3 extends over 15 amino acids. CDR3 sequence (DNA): TGTGCCAGCAGTCCGGAGGTTATGAGCACAGATACGCAGTATTTT. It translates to CASSPEVMSTDTQYF.

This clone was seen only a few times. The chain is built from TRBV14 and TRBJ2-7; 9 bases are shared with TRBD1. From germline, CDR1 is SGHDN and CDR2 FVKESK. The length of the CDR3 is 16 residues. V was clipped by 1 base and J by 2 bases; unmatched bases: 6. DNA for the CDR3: TGTGCCAGCAGCCAAGTCCGGGGGACAGGGACCTACGAGCAGTACGTC. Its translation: CASSQVRGTGTYEQYV.

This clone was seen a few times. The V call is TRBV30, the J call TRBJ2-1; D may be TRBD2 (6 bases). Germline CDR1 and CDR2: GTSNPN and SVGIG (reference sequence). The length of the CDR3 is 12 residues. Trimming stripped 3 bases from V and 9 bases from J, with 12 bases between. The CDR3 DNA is TGTGCCTGGAGGCTCAGCGGGCCTGAGCAGTTCTTC. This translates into CAWRLSGPEQFF.

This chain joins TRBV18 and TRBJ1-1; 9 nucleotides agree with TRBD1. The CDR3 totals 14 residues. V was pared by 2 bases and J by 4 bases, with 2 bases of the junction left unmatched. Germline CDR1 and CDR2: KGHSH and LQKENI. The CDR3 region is CASSPGTGITEAFF. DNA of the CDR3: TGTGCCAGCTCACCAGGGACAGGGATCACTGAAGCTTTCTTT. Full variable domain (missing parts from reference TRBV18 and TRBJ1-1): NAGVMQNPRHLVRRRGQEARLRCSPMKGHSHVYWYRQLPEEGLKFMVYLQKENIIDESGMPKERFSAEFPKEGPSILRIQQVVRGDSAAYFCASSPGTGITEAFFGQGTRLTVV.

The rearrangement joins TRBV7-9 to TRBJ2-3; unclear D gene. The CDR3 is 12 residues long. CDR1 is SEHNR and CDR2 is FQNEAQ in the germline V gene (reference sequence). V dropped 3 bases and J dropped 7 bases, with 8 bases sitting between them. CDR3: CASSFHTHTQYF. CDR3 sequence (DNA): TGTGCCAGCAGCTTTCACACCCATACGCAGTATTTT. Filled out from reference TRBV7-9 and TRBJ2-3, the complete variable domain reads DTGVSQNPRHKITKRGQNVTFRCDPISEHNRLYWYRQTLGQGPEFLTYFQNEAQLEKSRLLSDRFSAERPKGSFSTLEIQRTEQGDSAMYLCASSFHTHTQYFGPGTRLTVL.

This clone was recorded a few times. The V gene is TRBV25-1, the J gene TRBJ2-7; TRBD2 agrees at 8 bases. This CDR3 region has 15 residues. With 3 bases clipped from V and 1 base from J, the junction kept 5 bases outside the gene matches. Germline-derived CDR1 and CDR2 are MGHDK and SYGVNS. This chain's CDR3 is CASSDPGGNSYEQYF. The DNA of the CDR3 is TGTGCCAGCAGTGATCCGGGGGGGAATTCCTACGAGCAGTACTTC.

The CDR3 here is CASSQGGAYEQYV. CDR3 DNA sequence: TGTGCCAGCAGTCAAGGCGGGGCCTACGAGCAGTACGTC. V and J are TRBV6-6 and TRBJ2-7; D possibly corresponds to TRBD2 (6 bases). CDR1 MNHNY and CDR2 SVGAGI come from the germline V gene (reference sequence). This CDR3 has 13 residues. Trimming shortened V by 5 bases and J by 2 bases, and 10 bases separated the two germline ends.

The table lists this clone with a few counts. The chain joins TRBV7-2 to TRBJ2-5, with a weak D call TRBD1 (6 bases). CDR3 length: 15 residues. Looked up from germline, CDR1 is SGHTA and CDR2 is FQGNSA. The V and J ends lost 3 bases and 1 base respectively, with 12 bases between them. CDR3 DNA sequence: TGTGCCAGCAGCTTGCTTACAGGGATCCAAGAGACCCAGTACTTC. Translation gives CASSLLTGIQETQYF.

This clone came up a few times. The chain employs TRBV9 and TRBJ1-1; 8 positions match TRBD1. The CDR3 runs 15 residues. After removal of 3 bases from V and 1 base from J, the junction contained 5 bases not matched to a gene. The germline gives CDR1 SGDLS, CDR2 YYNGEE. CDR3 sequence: CASSATGTGNTEAFF. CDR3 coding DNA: TGTGCCAGCAGCGCCACCGGGACAGGGAACACTGAAGCTTTCTTT.

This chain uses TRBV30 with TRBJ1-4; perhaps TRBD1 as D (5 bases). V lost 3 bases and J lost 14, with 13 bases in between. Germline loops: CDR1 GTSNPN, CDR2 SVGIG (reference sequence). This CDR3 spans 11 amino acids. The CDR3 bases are TGTGCCTGGAGCCAACGGAGGGGCCTGTTTTTT. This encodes CAWSQRRGLFF.

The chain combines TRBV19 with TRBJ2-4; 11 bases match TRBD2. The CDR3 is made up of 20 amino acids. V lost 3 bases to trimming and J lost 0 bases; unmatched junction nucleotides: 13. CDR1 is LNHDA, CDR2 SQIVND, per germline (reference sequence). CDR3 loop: CASSIWPSGRTRLAKNIQYF. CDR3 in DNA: TGTGCCAGTAGTATTTGGCCTAGCGGGAGGACGCGCCTAGCCAAAAACATTCAGTACTTC. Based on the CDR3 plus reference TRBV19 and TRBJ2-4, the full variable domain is DGGITQSPKYLFRKEGQNVTLSCEQNLNHDAMYWYRQDPGQGLRLIYYSQIVNDFQKGDIAEGYSVSREKKESFPLTVTSAQKNPTAFYLCASSIWPSGRTRLAKNIQYFGAGTRLSVL.

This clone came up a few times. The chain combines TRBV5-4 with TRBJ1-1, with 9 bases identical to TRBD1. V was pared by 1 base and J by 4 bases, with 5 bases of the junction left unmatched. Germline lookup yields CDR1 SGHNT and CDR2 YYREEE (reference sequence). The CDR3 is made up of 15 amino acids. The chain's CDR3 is CASSLPQGAVTEAFF. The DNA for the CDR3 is TGTGCCAGCAGCTTGCCACAGGGGGCGGTCACTGAAGCTTTCTTT.

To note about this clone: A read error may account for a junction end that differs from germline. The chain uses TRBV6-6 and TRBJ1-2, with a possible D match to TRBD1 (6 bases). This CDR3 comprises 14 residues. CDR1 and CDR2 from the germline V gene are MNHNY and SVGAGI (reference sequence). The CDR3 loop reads CVSSYDRNGYGYTF. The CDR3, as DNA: TGTGTCAGCAGTTACGACAGGAATGGCTATGGCTACACCTTC.

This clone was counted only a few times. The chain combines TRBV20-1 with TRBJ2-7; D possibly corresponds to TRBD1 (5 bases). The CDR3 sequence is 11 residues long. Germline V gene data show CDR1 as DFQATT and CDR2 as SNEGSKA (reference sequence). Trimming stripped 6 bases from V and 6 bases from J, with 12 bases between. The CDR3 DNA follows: TGCAGTGCCAGGGATACCTCCGAGCAGTACTTC. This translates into CSARDTSEQYF.

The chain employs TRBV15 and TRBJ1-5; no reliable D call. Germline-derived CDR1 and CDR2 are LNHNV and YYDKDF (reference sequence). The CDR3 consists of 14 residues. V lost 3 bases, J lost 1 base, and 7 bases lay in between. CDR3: CATSRFPSNQPQHF. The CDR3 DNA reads TGTGCCACCAGCAGGTTTCCGAGCAATCAGCCCCAGCATTTT.